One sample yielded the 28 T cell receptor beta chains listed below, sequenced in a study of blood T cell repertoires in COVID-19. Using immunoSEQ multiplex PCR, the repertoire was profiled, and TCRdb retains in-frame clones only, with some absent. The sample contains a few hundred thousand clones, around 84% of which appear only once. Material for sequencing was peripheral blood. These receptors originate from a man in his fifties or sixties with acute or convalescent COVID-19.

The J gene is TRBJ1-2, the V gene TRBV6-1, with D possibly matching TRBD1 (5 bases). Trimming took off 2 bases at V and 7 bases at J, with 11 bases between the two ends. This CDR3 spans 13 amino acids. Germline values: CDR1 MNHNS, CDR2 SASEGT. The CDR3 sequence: CASSEPPGVGYTF. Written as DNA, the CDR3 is TGTGCCAGCAGTGAACCTCCGGGGGTTGGCTACACCTTC.

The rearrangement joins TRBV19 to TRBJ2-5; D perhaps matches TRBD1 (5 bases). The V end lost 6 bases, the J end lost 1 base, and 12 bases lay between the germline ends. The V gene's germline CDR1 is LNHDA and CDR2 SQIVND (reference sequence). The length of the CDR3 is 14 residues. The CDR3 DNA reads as TGTGCCAGTAGCACCTGGGGCCCCCAAGAGACCCAGTACTTC. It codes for CASSTWGPQETQYF.

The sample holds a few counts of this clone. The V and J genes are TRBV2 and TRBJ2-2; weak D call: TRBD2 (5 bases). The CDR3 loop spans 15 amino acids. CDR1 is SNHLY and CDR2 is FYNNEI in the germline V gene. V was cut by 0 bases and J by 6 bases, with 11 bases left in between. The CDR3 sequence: CASSEAVTGSGELFF. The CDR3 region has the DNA TGTGCCAGCAGTGAAGCGGTTACGGGGTCCGGGGAGCTGTTTTTT.

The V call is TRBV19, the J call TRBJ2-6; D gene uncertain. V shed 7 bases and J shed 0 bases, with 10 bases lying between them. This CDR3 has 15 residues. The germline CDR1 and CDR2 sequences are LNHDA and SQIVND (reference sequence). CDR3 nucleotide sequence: TGTGCCAGTAACCCCGGTAGCTCTGGGGCCAACGTCCTGACTTTC. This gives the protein CASNPGSSGANVLTF.

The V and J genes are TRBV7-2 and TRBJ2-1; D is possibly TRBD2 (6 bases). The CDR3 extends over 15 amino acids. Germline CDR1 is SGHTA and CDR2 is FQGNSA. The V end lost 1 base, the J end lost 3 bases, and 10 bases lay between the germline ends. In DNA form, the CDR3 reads TGTGCCAGCAGCTTAGTAGGGACTTTCTACAATGAGCAGTTCTTC. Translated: CASSLVGTFYNEQFF.

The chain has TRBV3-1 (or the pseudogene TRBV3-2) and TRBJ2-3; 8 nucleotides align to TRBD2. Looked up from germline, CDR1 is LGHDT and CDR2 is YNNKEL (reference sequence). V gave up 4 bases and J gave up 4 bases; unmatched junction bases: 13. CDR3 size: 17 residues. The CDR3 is CASSLSIAGLGADTQYF. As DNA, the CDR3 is TGTGCCAGCAGCCTTAGCATAGCGGGATTAGGCGCAGATACGCAGTATTTT.

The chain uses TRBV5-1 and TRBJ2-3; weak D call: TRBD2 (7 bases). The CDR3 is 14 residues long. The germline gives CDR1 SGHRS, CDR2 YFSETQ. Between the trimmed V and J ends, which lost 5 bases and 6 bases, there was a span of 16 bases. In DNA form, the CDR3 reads TGCGCCAGCAGGGGGGGGCTGGAGGCGGATACGCAGTATTTT. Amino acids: CASRGGLEADTQYF.

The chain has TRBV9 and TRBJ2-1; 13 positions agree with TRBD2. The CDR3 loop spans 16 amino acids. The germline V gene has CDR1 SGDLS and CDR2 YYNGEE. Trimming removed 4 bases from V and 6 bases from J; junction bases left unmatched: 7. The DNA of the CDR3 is TGTGCCAGCAGCTTACGCGGACTAGCGGGAGTCAATGAGCAGTTCTTC. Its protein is CASSLRGLAGVNEQFF.

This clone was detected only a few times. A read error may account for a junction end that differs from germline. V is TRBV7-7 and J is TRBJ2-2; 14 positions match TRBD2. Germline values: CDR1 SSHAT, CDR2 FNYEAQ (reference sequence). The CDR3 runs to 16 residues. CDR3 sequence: CASSPRTSGGSGELFF. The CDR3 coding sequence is TGTGCTAGCAGCCCGAGGACTAGCGGGGGGTCCGGGGAGCTGTTTTTT.

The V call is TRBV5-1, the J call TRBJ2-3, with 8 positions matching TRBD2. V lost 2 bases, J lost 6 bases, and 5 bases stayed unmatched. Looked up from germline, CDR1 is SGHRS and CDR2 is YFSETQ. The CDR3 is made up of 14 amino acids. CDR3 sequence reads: CASSFGTRVDTQYF. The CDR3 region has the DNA TGCGCCAGCAGCTTTGGGACTAGGGTCGATACGCAGTATTTT.

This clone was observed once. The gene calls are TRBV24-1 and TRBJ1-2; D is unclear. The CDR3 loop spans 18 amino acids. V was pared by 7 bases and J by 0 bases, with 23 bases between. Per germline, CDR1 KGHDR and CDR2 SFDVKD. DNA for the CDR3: TGTGCCACCAGAGGGCTCCCAAAGAGGGTGGAAGCTAACTATGGCTACACCTTC. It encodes CATRGLPKRVEANYGYTF.

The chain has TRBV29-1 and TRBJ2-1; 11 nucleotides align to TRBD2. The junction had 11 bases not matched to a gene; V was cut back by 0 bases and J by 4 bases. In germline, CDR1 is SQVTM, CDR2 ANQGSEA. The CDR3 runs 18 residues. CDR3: CSVEDRRGSSGRYNEQFF. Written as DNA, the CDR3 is TGCAGCGTTGAAGATAGGAGGGGGTCTAGCGGGAGGTACAATGAGCAGTTCTTC.

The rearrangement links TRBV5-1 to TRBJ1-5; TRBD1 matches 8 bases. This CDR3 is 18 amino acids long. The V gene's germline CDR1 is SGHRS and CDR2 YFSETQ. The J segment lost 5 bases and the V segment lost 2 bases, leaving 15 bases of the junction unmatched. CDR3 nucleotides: TGCGCCAGCAGCTTAGGGACAGGTTTACCCGGTGGGCATCAGCCCCAGCATTTT. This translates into CASSLGTGLPGGHQPQHF.

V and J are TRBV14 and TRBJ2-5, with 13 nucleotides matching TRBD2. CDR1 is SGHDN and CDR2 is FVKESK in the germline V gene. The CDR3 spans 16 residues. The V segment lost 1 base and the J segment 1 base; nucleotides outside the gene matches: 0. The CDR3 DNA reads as TGTGCCAGCAGCCAAGGGACTAGCGGGAGCCAAGAGACCCAGTACTTC. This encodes CASSQGTSGSQETQYF.

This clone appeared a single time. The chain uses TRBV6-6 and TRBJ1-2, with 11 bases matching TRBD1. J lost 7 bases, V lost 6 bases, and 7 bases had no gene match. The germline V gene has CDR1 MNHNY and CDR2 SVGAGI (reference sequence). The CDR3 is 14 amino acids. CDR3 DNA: TGTGCCAGCAGCCCAGGACAGGGGGCTCGTGGCTACACCTTC. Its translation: CASSPGQGARGYTF.

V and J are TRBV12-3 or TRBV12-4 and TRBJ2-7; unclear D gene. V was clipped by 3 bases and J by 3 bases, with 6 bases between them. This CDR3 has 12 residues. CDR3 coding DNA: TGTGCCAGCAGTTTTAGAGTCTACGAGCAGTACTTC. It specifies CASSFRVYEQYF.

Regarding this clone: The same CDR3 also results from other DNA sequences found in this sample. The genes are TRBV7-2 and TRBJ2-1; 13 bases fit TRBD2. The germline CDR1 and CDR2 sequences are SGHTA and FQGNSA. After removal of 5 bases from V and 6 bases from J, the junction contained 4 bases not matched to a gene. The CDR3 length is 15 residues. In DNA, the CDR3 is TGTGCCAGCAGCCTCGGACTAGCGGGAGTCAATGAGCAGTTCTTC. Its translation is CASSLGLAGVNEQFF.

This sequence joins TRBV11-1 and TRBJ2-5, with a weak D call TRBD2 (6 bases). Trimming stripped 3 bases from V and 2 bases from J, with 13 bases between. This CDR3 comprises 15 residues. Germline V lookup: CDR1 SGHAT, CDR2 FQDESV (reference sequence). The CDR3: CASSLAGLLQETQYF. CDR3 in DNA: TGTGCCAGCAGCTTGGCGGGACTTTTGCAAGAGACCCAGTACTTC.

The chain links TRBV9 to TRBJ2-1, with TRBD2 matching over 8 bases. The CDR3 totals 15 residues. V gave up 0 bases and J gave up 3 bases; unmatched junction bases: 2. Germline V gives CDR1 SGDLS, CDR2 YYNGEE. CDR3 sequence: CASSVGLASYNEQFF. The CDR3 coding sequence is TGTGCCAGCAGCGTAGGACTAGCGAGCTACAATGAGCAGTTCTTC.

The CDR3 protein is CASHGGSRDSNQPQHF. CDR3 sequence (DNA): TGTGCCAGTCACGGGGGTTCCCGGGACAGCAATCAGCCCCAGCATTTT. The chain joins TRBV19 to TRBJ1-5; weak D call: TRBD1 (5 bases). CDR1 is LNHDA and CDR2 is SQIVND in the germline V gene (reference sequence). Trimming took 8 bases from V and 1 from J, leaving 18 bases between them. The CDR3 extends over 16 amino acids.

The DNA of the CDR3 is TGTGCCACCAGCATGGAGGTTCGTGGCAATCAGCCCCAGCATTTT. It specifies CATSMEVRGNQPQHF. V and J are TRBV15 and TRBJ1-5; D remains unclear. V was pared by 4 bases and J by 2 bases, with 12 bases between. This CDR3 has 15 residues. Germline V gene sequence: CDR1 LNHNV, CDR2 YYDKDF (reference sequence).

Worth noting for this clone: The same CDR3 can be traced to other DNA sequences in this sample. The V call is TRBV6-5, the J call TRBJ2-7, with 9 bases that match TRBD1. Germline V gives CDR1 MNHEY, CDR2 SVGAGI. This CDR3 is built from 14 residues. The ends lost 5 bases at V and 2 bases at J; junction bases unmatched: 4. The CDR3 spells CASSTGQGAYEQYF. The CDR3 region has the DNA TGTGCCAGCAGTACGGGACAGGGCGCCTACGAGCAGTACTTC.

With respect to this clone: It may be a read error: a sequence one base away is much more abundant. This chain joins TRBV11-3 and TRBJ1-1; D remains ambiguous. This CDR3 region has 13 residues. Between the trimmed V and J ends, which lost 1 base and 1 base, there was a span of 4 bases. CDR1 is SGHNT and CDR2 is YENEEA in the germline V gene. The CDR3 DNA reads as TGTGCCAGCAGCTTAGCAGGGAACACTGAAGCTTTCTTT. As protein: CASSLAGNTEAFF.

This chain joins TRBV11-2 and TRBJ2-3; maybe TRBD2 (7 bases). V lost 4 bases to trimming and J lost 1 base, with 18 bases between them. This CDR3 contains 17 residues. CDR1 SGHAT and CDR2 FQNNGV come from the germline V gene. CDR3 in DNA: TGTGCCAGCAGCTCCATAAGGGGGGGGATCGGCACAGATACGCAGTATTTT. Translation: CASSSIRGGIGTDTQYF.

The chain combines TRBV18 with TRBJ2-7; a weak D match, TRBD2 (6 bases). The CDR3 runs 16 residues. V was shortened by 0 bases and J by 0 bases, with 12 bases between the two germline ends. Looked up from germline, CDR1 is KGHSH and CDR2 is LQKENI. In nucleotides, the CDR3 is TGTGCCAGCTCACCACCGGGCCAGGGAGGCTCCTACGAGCAGTACTTC. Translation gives CASSPPGQGGSYEQYF.

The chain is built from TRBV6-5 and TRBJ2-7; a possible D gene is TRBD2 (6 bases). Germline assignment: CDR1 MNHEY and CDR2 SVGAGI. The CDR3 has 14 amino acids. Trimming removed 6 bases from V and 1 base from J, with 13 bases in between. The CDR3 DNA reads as TGTGCCAGCAGGCGGGACCCACGATCCTACGAGCAGTACTTC. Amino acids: CASRRDPRSYEQYF.

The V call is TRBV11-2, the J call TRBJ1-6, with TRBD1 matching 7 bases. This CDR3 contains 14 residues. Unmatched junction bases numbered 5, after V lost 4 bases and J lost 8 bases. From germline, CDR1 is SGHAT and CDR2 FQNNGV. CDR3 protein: CASSSGQVDSPLHF. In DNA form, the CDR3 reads TGTGCCAGCAGCTCAGGACAGGTTGATTCACCCCTCCACTTT.

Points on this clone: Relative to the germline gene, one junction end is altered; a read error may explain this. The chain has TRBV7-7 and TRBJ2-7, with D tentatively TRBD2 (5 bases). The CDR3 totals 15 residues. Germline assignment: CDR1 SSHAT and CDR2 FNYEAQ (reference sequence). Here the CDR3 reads CASSSVKRSYYEQYF. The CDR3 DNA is TGTGCTAGCAGCTCGGTAAAGCGGAGTTACTACGAGCAGTACTTC.